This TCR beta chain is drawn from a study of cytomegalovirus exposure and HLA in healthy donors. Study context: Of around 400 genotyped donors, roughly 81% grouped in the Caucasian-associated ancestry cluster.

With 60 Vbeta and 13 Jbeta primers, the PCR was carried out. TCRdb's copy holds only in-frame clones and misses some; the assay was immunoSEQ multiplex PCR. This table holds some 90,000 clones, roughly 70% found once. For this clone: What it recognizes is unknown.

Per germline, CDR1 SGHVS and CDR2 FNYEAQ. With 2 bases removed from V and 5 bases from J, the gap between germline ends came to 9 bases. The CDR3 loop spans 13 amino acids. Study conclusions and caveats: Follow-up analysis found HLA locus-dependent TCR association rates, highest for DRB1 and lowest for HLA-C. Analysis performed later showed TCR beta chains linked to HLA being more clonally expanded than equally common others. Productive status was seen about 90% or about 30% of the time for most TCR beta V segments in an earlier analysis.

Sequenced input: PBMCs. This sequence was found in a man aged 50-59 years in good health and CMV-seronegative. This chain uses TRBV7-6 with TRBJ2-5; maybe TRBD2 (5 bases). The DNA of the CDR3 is TGTGCCAGCAGCTTAAGAGGGCGGGAGACCCAGTACTTC. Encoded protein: CASSLRGRETQYF.